Below, 13 T cell receptor beta chains from the same sample are listed, as sequenced in a study of T cell responses to AZD1222 COVID-19 vaccine. Data came from immunoSEQ multiplex PCR; TCRdb stores just in-frame clones and leaves some out. This sample has about 160,000 clones, with 92% found just once. The input for sequencing was peripheral blood, taken on day 0 of MenACWY control vaccination. These receptors were taken from an adult in good health.

The rearrangement uses TRBV15 and TRBJ1-4; perhaps TRBD1 as D (6 bases). Between the trimmed V and J ends, which lost 0 bases and 8 bases, there was a span of 16 bases. CDR1 and CDR2 from the germline V gene are LNHNV and YYDKDF (reference sequence). The CDR3 extends over 16 amino acids. CDR3 sequence reads: CATSRDRGASGEKLFF. The CDR3 coding sequence is TGTGCCACCAGCAGAGACCGGGGGGCTTCTGGGGAAAAACTGTTTTTT.

The chain combines TRBV19 with TRBJ2-2; D is unresolved. Germline-derived CDR1 and CDR2 are LNHDA and SQIVND (reference sequence). V shed 0 bases and J shed 7 bases, with 12 bases lying between them. CDR3 length: 15 residues. The CDR3 sequence: CASSIDRVGRGELFF. CDR3 nucleotide sequence: TGTGCCAGTAGTATAGATCGGGTCGGACGCGGGGAGCTGTTTTTT.

This chain connects TRBV15 to TRBJ1-3; D gene ambiguous. The CDR3 sequence is 13 residues long. V lost 5 bases and J 4 bases, leaving 9 bases between the germline ends. Germline CDR1 LNHNV, CDR2 YYDKDF (reference sequence). CDR3 residues: CATSLDQGNTIYF. Here the CDR3 DNA reads TGTGCCACCAGCCTGGATCAAGGAAACACCATATATTTT.

The chain combines TRBV7-2 with TRBJ1-5, with 11 bases lining up with TRBD1. Germline CDR1 and CDR2: SGHTA and FQGNSA. Trimming cost V 6 bases and J 2 bases; bases outside gene matches: 6. CDR3 length: 16 amino acids. The CDR3, as DNA: TGTGCCAGCAGAGCCGGGACAGGGGGTGGCAATCAGCCCCAGCATTTT. Translation: CASRAGTGGGNQPQHF. The full variable domain, with the rest looked up from reference TRBV7-2 and TRBJ1-5, is GAGVSQSPSNKVTEKGKDVELRCDPISGHTALYWYRQSLGQGLEFLIYFQGNSAPDKSGLPSDRFSAERTGGSVSTLTIQRTQQEDSAVYLCASRAGTGGGNQPQHFGDGTRLSIL.

The gene calls are TRBV9 and TRBJ1-2; the D is unclear. With 0 bases removed from V and 3 bases from J, the gap between germline ends came to 9 bases. CDR3 length equals 14 residues. CDR1 is SGDLS and CDR2 is YYNGEE in the germline V gene. The CDR3 DNA follows: TGTGCCAGCAGCGTAGGGCGGGGAGACTATGGCTACACCTTC. Translating gives CASSVGRGDYGYTF.

The chain links TRBV9 to TRBJ2-2, with 10 positions matching TRBD2. From germline, CDR1 is SGDLS and CDR2 YYNGEE. This CDR3 spans 19 amino acids. The V and J ends lost 3 bases and 0 bases, in that order; junction bases with no gene match: 11. The chain's CDR3 is CASSAGGTSERSNTGELFF. In nucleotides, the CDR3 is TGTGCCAGCAGCGCCGGGGGGACTAGCGAACGGTCGAACACCGGGGAGCTGTTTTTT. Complete variable domain (other parts from reference TRBV9 and TRBJ2-2): DSGVTQTPKHLITATGQRVTLRCSPRSGDLSVYWYQQSLDQGLQFLIQYYNGEERAKGNILERFSAQQFPDLHSELNLSSLELGDSALYFCASSAGGTSERSNTGELFFGEGSRLTVL.

CDR3 amino acids: CASSQDPFDRGRRRNTEAFF. In DNA, the CDR3 is TGCGCCAGCAGCCAAGATCCCTTTGACAGGGGGCGGCGTAGGAACACTGAAGCTTTCTTT. The V call is TRBV4-1, the J call TRBJ1-1; 10 positions agree with TRBD1. V lost 0 bases, J lost 1 base, and 14 bases stayed unmatched. The CDR3 spans 20 residues. The V gene's germline CDR1 is MGHRA and CDR2 YSYEKL.

This chain connects TRBV7-9 to TRBJ1-1; D remains ambiguous. V was cut by 3 bases and J by 3 bases, with 11 bases left in between. The CDR3 contains 14 residues. CDR1 SEHNR and CDR2 FQNEAQ come from the germline V gene (reference sequence). The CDR3 region has the DNA TGTGCCAGCAGCTTCCTAGGCCCCCACACTGAAGCTTTCTTT. This gives the protein CASSFLGPHTEAFF.

The chain carries TRBV18 and TRBJ1-4; D is undetermined. CDR1 KGHSH and CDR2 LQKENI come from the germline V gene. The CDR3 is 15 residues long. With 6 bases removed from V and 5 bases from J, the gap between germline ends came to 16 bases. Written as DNA, the CDR3 is TGTGCCAGCTCCCAGTATGGGAATGGAAATGAAAAACTGTTTTTT. It yields the protein CASSQYGNGNEKLFF. Complete variable domain (other parts from reference TRBV18 and TRBJ1-4): NAGVMQNPRHLVRRRGQEARLRCSPMKGHSHVYWYRQLPEEGLKFMVYLQKENIIDESGMPKERFSAEFPKEGPSILRIQQVVRGDSAAYFCASSQYGNGNEKLFFGSGTQLSVL.

A few counts support this clone. The chain joins TRBV2 to TRBJ1-5; no firm D call. This CDR3 has 13 residues. The V end was cut by 4 bases, the J end by 3 bases, with 7 bases between. Germline CDR1 SNHLY, CDR2 FYNNEI. The CDR3 DNA reads as TGTGCCAGCAGTGCCAGTAACAATCAGCCCCAGCATTTT. Residues: CASSASNNQPQHF.

This chain uses TRBV18 with TRBJ1-2, with 8 bases lining up with TRBD1. The trim removed 6 bases at V and 5 bases at J, leaving 14 bases unmatched. This CDR3 spans 16 amino acids. Per germline, CDR1 KGHSH and CDR2 LQKENI. The CDR3 DNA reads as TGTGCCAGCTCCCCCACACTCGGACAGGGTGGATATGGCTACACCTTC. Its protein product is CASSPTLGQGGYGYTF. Full variable domain (outside the CDR3, taken from reference TRBV18 and TRBJ1-2): NAGVMQNPRHLVRRRGQEARLRCSPMKGHSHVYWYRQLPEEGLKFMVYLQKENIIDESGMPKERFSAEFPKEGPSILRIQQVVRGDSAAYFCASSPTLGQGGYGYTFGSGTRLTVV.

Here the CDR3 DNA reads TGTGCCAGCAGTGCTCTCCTCCGGGTGACGGACACTGAAGCTTTCTTT. Translation: CASSALLRVTDTEAFF. V gene TRBV28 combines with J gene TRBJ1-1; no clear D gene. The CDR3 covers 16 residues. Trimming left V 5 bases short and J 3 bases short, with 19 bases between. The V gene's germline CDR1 is MDHEN and CDR2 SYDVKM.

This clone turned up a few times. The chain joins TRBV9 to TRBJ1-1; D is undetermined. Between the trimmed V and J ends, which lost 4 bases and 4 bases, there was a span of 14 bases. The germline V gene has CDR1 SGDLS and CDR2 YYNGEE. CDR3 size: 14 residues. CDR3 DNA: TGTGCCAGCAGCCCTCAGAGGGTGGGCACTGAAGCTTTCTTT. Amino acid sequence: CASSPQRVGTEAFF.